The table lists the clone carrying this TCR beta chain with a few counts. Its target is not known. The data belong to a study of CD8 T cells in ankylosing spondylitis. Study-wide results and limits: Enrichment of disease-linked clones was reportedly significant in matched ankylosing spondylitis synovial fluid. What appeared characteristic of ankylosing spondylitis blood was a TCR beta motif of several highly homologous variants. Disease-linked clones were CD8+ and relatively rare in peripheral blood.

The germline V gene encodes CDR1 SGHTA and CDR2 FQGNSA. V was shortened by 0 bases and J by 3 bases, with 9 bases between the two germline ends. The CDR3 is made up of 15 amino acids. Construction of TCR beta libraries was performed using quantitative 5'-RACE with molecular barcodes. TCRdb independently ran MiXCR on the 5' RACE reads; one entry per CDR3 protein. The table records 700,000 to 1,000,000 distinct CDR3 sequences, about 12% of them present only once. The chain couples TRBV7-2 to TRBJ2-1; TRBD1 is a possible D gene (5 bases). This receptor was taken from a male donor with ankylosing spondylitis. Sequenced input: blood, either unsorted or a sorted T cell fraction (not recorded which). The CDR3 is CASSLAPTVYNEQFF. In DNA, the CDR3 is TGTGCCAGCAGCTTAGCCCCGACAGTCTACAATGAGCAGTTCTTC.